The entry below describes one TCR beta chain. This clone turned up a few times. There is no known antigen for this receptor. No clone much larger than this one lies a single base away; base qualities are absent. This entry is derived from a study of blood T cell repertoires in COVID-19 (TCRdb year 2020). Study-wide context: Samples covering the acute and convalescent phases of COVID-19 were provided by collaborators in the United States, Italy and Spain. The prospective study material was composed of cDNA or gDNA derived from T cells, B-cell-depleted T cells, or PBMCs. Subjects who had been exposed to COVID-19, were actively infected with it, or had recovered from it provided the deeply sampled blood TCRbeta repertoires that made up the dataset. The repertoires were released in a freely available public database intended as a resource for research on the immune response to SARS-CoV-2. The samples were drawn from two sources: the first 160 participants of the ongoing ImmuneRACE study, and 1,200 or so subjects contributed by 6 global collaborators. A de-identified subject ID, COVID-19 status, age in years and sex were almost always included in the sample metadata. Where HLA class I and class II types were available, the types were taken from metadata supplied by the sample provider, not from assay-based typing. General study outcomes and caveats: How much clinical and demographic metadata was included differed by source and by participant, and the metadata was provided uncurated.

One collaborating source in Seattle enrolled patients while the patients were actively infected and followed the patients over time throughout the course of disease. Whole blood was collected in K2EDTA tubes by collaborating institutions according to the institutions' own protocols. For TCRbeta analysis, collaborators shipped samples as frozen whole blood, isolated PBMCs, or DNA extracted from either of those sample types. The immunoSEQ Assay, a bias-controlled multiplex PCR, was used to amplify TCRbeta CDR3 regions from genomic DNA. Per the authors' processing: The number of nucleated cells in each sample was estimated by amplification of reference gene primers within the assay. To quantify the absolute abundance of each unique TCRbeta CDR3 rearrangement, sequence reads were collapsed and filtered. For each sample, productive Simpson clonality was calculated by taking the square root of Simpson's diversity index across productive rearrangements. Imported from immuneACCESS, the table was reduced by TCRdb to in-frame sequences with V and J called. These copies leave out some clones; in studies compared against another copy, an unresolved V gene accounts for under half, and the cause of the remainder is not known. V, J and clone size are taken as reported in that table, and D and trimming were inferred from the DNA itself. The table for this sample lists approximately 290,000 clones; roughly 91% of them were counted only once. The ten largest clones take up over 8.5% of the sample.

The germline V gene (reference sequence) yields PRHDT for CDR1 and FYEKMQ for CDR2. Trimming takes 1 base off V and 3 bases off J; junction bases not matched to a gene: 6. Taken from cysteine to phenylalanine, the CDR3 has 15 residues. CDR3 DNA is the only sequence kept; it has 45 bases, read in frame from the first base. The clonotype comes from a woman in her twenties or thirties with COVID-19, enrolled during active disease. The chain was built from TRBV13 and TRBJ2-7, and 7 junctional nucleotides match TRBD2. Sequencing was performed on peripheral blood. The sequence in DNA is TGTGCCAGCAGCTTAGTGGGCGGGGGATACTACGAGCAGTACTTC. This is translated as CASSLVGGGYYEQYF.